Listed below are T cell receptor beta chains from one sample, sequenced in a study of shared clonotypes between healthy human individuals. Generated by immunoSEQ multiplex PCR, the TCRdb table keeps only in-frame clones and is missing some. The repertoire holds 550,000 to 800,000 clones, about nine tenths seen once, with 34% in the top ten. What was sequenced was memory CD8+ T cells from PBMCs. Source of these receptors: a man in his late teens or twenties in good health. Some clones in this sample may be carry-over from other donors' samples. The CDR3 runs from the conserved cysteine through the conserved F or W. The order of the fields is clone size, V gene, J gene, D gene, CDR3 protein, CDR3 DNA. D genes are given only for firm matches. The size entry is marked missing in some rows and otherwise reads once, few, many or a size class.

-	TRBV27	TRBJ2-7	-	CATGNGREQYF	TGTGCCACCGGGAATGGTCGCGAGCAGTACTTC
few	TRBV28	TRBJ1-2	-	CATTFSRLTGSYGYTF	TGTGCCACGACCTTCTCACGCCTCACAGGGAGCTATGGCTACACCTTC
-	TRBV19	TRBJ2-3	TRBD2	CASSPRETSGTLTDTQYF	TGTGCCAGTAGTCCCAGAGAGACTAGCGGGACTCTCACAGATACGCAGTATTTT
-	TRBV27	TRBJ2-2	-	CASSLFRGNTGELFF	TGTGCCAGCAGCCTCTTTCGGGGAAACACCGGGGAGCTGTTTTTT
-	TRBV10-3	TRBJ2-3	-	CAISEEASTQYF	TGTGCCATCAGTGAGGAGGCGTCAACGCAGTATTTT
once	TRBV7-3	TRBJ2-3	TRBD1	CASSLTGGSSTDTQYF	TGTGCCAGCAGCTTAACAGGGGGCTCTAGCACAGATACGCAGTATTTT
-	TRBV7-3	TRBJ2-2	-	CASSLIGGATGELFF	TGTGCCAGCAGCTTAATCGGGGGAGCCACCGGGGAGCTGTTTTTT
-	TRBV6-1	TRBJ2-1	-	CASSEVRRTESNEQFF	TGTGCCAGCAGTGAAGTAAGGAGGACAGAATCTAATGAGCAGTTCTTC
-	TRBV11-3	TRBJ2-3	-	CASSLGLQERTDTQYF	TGTGCCAGCAGCTTAGGCCTACAGGAGCGCACAGATACGCAGTATTTT
-	TRBV19	TRBJ2-7	TRBD1	CASSTSDRGSYEQYF	TGTGCCAGTAGTACCTCAGACAGGGGGTCCTACGAGCAGTACTTC
-	TRBV27	TRBJ2-1	TRBD2	CASSYWTSGINEQFF	TGTGCCAGCAGTTACTGGACTAGCGGGATCAATGAGCAGTTCTTC
-	TRBV5-1	TRBJ2-1	-	CASVTGGNEQFF	TGCGCCAGCGTCACCGGGGGCAATGAGCAGTTCTTC
-	TRBV7-9	TRBJ1-1	-	CASTGLNTEAFF	TGTGCCAGCACCGGATTGAACACTGAAGCTTTCTTT
-	TRBV7-9	TRBJ2-1	-	CASRPDSYNEQFF	TGTGCCAGCAGACCCGACAGCTACAATGAGCAGTTCTTC
-	TRBV7-9	TRBJ2-5	TRBD1	CASSRETGPQETQYF	TGTGCCAGCAGCAGGGAGACAGGGCCCCAAGAGACCCAGTACTTC
-	TRBV2	TRBJ2-5	TRBD2	CASSTLLPTLAGPQETQYF	TGTGCCAGCAGTACACTCCTACCCACCCTAGCGGGCCCCCAAGAGACCCAGTACTTC
-	TRBV6-1	TRBJ1-2	-	CASSDRRVQTHYGYTF	TGTGCCAGCAGTGATAGGAGGGTTCAGACTCATTATGGCTACACCTTC
-	TRBV9	TRBJ2-7	-	CASSPTGLWGEQYF	TGTGCCAGCAGCCCGACGGGACTCTGGGGCGAGCAGTACTTC
-	TRBV28	TRBJ2-7	-	CASSLTASSYEQYF	TGTGCCAGCAGTTTAACGGCCAGCTCCTACGAGCAGTACTTC
few	TRBV9	TRBJ2-7	-	CASSPTGGLVPYEQYF	TGTGCCAGCAGCCCAACAGGAGGTCTCGTCCCGTACGAGCAGTACTTC
-	TRBV27	TRBJ2-3	-	CASGRADTQYF	TGTGCCAGCGGAAGAGCAGATACGCAGTATTTT
-	TRBV27	TRBJ2-7	-	CASSLESPRSYEQYF	TGTGCCAGCAGTTTAGAGTCCCCCCGCAGTTACGAGCAGTACTTC
-	TRBV27	TRBJ2-7	-	CASSFIGGVPYEQYF	TGTGCCAGCAGTTTTATTGGGGGCGTTCCCTACGAGCAGTACTTC
-	TRBV4-1	TRBJ1-4	-	CASSPGGSDEKLFF	TGCGCCAGCAGCCCGGGGGGGAGCGATGAAAAACTGTTTTTT
once	TRBV4-1	TRBJ2-5	-	CASSQVVPETQYF	TGCGCCAGCAGCCAAGTTGTTCCGGAGACCCAGTACTTC
once	TRBV11-2	TRBJ1-5	TRBD1	CASSLVGTENQPQHF	TGTGCCAGCAGCTTGGTAGGGACAGAAAATCAGCCCCAGCATTTT
-	TRBV6-5	TRBJ1-2	TRBD1	CASSTRGLGGYTF	TGTGCCAGCAGCACAAGGGGGCTTGGTGGCTACACCTTC
-	TRBV11-2	TRBJ2-7	-	CASSLPQHSYEQYF	TGTGCCAGCAGCTTACCGCAGCACTCCTACGAGCAGTACTTC
once	TRBV5-4	TRBJ1-2	-	CASSQGRSYGYTF	TGTGCCAGCAGCCAGGGACGGAGTTATGGCTACACCTTC
-	TRBV5-1	TRBJ1-1	-	CASSPNGGGPVETEAFF	TGCGCCAGCAGCCCGAATGGGGGGGGACCGGTGGAGACTGAAGCTTTCTTT
-	TRBV5-8	TRBJ2-7	TRBD2	CASSHSGSPYEQYF	TGTGCCAGCAGCCATAGCGGGAGCCCCTACGAGCAGTACTTC
-	TRBV2	TRBJ2-4	-	CASSEGLKNIQYF	TGTGCCAGCAGTGAAGGGCTCAAAAACATTCAGTACTTC
once	TRBV9	TRBJ2-1	TRBD2	CASSEEGLASNEQFF	TGTGCCAGCAGCGAAGAAGGACTAGCGTCTAATGAGCAGTTCTTC
-	TRBV27	TRBJ2-7	TRBD1	CASSFGQATYEQYF	TGTGCCAGCAGTTTCGGACAGGCAACCTACGAGCAGTACTTC
-	TRBV4-1	TRBJ2-1	-	CASSQGSGVRNEQFF	TGCGCCAGCAGCCAAGGGTCGGGGGTCAGGAATGAGCAGTTCTTC
-	TRBV6-5	TRBJ2-7	-	CASGRFYEQYF	TGTGCCAGCGGGAGGTTCTACGAGCAGTACTTC
-	TRBV2	TRBJ2-7	-	CASSVGGEQYF	TGTGCCAGCAGTGTTGGGGGCGAGCAGTACTTC
-	TRBV5-6	TRBJ2-5	-	CASSLAPGRPLEQYF	TGTGCCAGCAGCTTGGCCCCCGGGAGACCGCTGGAGCAGTACTTC
once	TRBV28	TRBJ1-5	TRBD1	CASRPMPRGPLSQPQHF	TGTGCCAGCAGACCCATGCCCAGGGGGCCCCTATCTCAGCCCCAGCATTTT
-	TRBV6-5	TRBJ2-7	-	CASSYSIGGDYEQYF	TGTGCCAGCAGTTACTCGATAGGCGGGGACTACGAGCAGTACTTC
-	TRBV30	TRBJ2-2	-	CAWQGAGELFF	TGTGCCTGGCAGGGAGCCGGGGAGCTGTTTTTT
-	TRBV19	TRBJ2-3	TRBD2	CASSPRSGSKTDTQYF	TGTGCCAGTAGCCCAAGAAGCGGGAGTAAGACAGATACGCAGTATTTT
-	TRBV10-3	TRBJ2-3	-	CAISESRPPGGTDTQYF	TGTGCCATCAGTGAGTCAAGGCCACCCGGTGGCACAGATACGCAGTATTTT
-	TRBV7-3	TRBJ2-1	TRBD2	CASSLRLAGAPPLNEQFF	TGTGCCAGCAGCTTACGGCTAGCGGGAGCACCCCCGTTGAATGAGCAGTTCTTC
-	TRBV25-1	TRBJ2-2	TRBD1	CASSEALPGQGATGELFF	TGTGCCAGCAGTGAGGCCTTACCGGGACAGGGGGCGACCGGGGAGCTGTTTTTT
-	TRBV6-6	TRBJ2-1	-	CASQHRPVYEQFF	TGTGCCAGTCAACACCGGCCCGTTTATGAGCAGTTCTTC
-	TRBV27	TRBJ2-3	TRBD1	CASSYQTGAVQYF	TGTGCCAGCAGTTATCAAACAGGGGCTGTTCAGTATTTT
-	TRBV10-1	TRBJ2-3	TRBD2	CASSAGLVRGAPDTQYF	TGCGCCAGCAGTGCGGGACTAGTGAGGGGAGCCCCAGATACGCAGTATTTT